The rows below give T cell receptor beta chains drawn from one sample of a study of PD-1 blockade in classical Hodgkin lymphoma. Some clones are missing from TCRdb's copy, which holds only in-frame ones; the method was immunoSEQ multiplex PCR. This repertoire shows under 65,000 clones, roughly nine tenths found once; its top ten account for over 12%. The starting material was peripheral blood mononuclear cells (PBMCs), obtained at baseline. The source of these receptors is a human donor with classical Hodgkin lymphoma. The CDR3 runs from the conserved cysteine through the conserved F or W. D genes are given only for firm matches. Where a row states a size, it is once, few, many or the class of an expanded clone; other rows omit it.

len	j_gene	d_gene	v_gene	abundance	CDR3aa	CDR3nt
11	TRBJ1-1	.	TRBV25-1	.	CASSSMAEAFF	TGTGCCAGCAGTTCAATGGCTGAAGCTTTCTTT
17	TRBJ1-6	.	TRBV13	.	CASSRVLPGGYKSPLHF	TGTGCCAGCAGCCGGGTCTTACCCGGGGGTTATAAATCACCCCTCCACTTT
16	TRBJ1-4	.	TRBV28	.	CASSGGDNVLNEKLFF	TGTGCCAGCTCCGGGGGGGACAATGTCCTTAATGAAAAACTGTTTTTT
11	TRBJ1-4	.	TRBV20-1	few	CSARGSEKLFF	TGCAGTGCTAGAGGGAGCGAAAAACTGTTTTTT
16	TRBJ2-5	.	TRBV7-2	.	CASSGSSGGAQETQYF	TGTGCCAGCAGCGGCAGTTCAGGCGGGGCTCAAGAGACCCAGTACTTC
15	TRBJ2-7	.	TRBV7-8	.	CASSLRAGQRYEQYF	TGTGCCAGCAGCTTACGGGCAGGCCAGCGCTACGAGCAGTACTTC
14	TRBJ2-7	.	TRBV7-9	.	CASSLVLGEDGQYF	TGTGCCAGCAGCTTAGTTCTAGGGGAAGACGGGCAGTACTTC
16	TRBJ2-1	.	TRBV30	once	CAWSLPGTLAGDEQFF	TGTGCCTGGAGCCTTCCTGGCACTCTCGCCGGCGATGAGCAGTTCTTC
19	TRBJ2-3	TRBD1	TRBV27	.	CASSFFIGGDSGQADTQYF	TGTGCCAGCAGTTTTTTTATTGGTGGGGACTCGGGACAGGCCGATACGCAGTATTTT
13	TRBJ1-3	.	TRBV7-9	.	CASSLSVGNTIYF	TGTGCCAGCAGCTTGAGTGTTGGAAACACCATATATTTT
13	TRBJ1-1	.	TRBV6-6	.	CASRQGVRTEAFF	TGTGCCAGCAGACAAGGGGTGCGCACTGAAGCTTTCTTT
15	TRBJ2-2	.	TRBV15	.	CATSRDRRSTGELFF	TGTGCCACCAGCAGAGATCGGAGGTCGACCGGGGAGCTGTTTTTT
15	TRBJ1-1	.	TRBV5-4	.	CASSEGIRGNTEAFF	TGTGCCAGCAGCGAGGGGATACGAGGGAACACTGAAGCTTTCTTT
12	TRBJ1-2	TRBD1	TRBV4-1	.	CATRTGTYGYTF	TGCGCCACCAGGACAGGGACCTATGGCTACACCTTC
13	TRBJ2-7	.	TRBV5-6	.	CASSFPNSYEQYF	TGTGCCAGCAGCTTCCCCAATTCCTACGAGCAGTACTTC
13	TRBJ2-3	.	TRBV15	.	CATSPTSTDTQYF	TGTGCCACCAGTCCTACCTCGACAGATACGCAGTATTTT
13	TRBJ1-1	TRBD1	TRBV6-5	.	CASSYSQGGEAFF	TGTGCCAGCAGTTACTCCCAGGGGGGTGAAGCTTTCTTT
15	TRBJ2-7	TRBD2	TRBV19	.	CASSIQQGLSYEQYF	TGTGCCAGTAGTATCCAGCAGGGACTATCCTACGAGCAGTACTTC
15	TRBJ2-7	.	TRBV5-6	.	CASSFGAGSHFEQYF	TGTGCCAGCAGCTTCGGAGCCGGGTCCCACTTTGAGCAGTACTTC
15	TRBJ2-7	TRBD1	TRBV13	.	CASSSGQNLSYEQYF	TGTGCCAGCAGCTCGGGACAGAACCTTTCCTACGAGCAGTACTTC
16	TRBJ2-5	TRBD1	TRBV2	.	CASSEKRGRFGETQYF	TGTGCCAGCAGTGAAAAGAGGGGGCGATTCGGGGAGACCCAGTACTTC
14	TRBJ2-4	.	TRBV2	.	CASSEGAGLVLFNF	TGTGCCAGCAGTGAGGGGGCGGGACTTGTTCTATTCAACTTC
15	TRBJ2-5	.	TRBV7-2	.	CASSSPSGAGKTQYF	TGTGCCAGCAGCTCGCCTAGTGGGGCCGGAAAGACCCAGTACTTC
14	TRBJ1-2	TRBD1	TRBV19	few	CASSFADRESGYTF	TGTGCCAGTAGTTTCGCGGACAGGGAGTCTGGCTACACCTTC
16	TRBJ2-4	.	TRBV18	.	CASSPPIRQGKNIQYF	TGTGCCAGCTCACCCCCTATCCGTCAGGGCAAAAACATTCAGTACTTC
11	TRBJ2-5	.	TRBV18	.	CASSPEETQYF	TGTGCCAGCTCGCCCGAAGAGACCCAGTACTTC
13	TRBJ1-6	.	TRBV28	.	CASSLSFNSPLHF	TGTGCCAGCAGTTTATCCTTTAATTCACCCCTCCACTTT
19	TRBJ1-5	.	TRBV2	.	CASSEALPGGVYSNQPQHF	TGTGCCAGCAGTGAAGCGCTTCCCGGGGGGGTGTATAGCAATCAGCCCCAGCATTTT
14	TRBJ2-7	TRBD1	TRBV6-5	.	CASRWDRGRDEQYF	TGTGCCAGCAGATGGGACAGGGGCAGGGACGAGCAGTACTTC
15	TRBJ2-1	.	TRBV7-9	.	CASSSTSSSSNEQFF	TGTGCCAGCAGCTCAACTAGTTCGAGTTCTAATGAGCAGTTCTTC
17	TRBJ1-4	.	TRBV23-1	.	CASGYAGPGRKLEKLFF	TGCGCCAGCGGATACGCGGGTCCAGGGAGGAAACTTGAAAAACTGTTTTTT
15	TRBJ2-7	.	TRBV7-2	.	CASSLTGLGTYEQYF	TGTGCCAGCAGCTTAACGGGCCTGGGTACCTACGAGCAGTACTTC
11	TRBJ1-2	.	TRBV6-5	.	CASMTDYGYTF	TGTGCCAGCATGACAGACTATGGCTACACCTTC
14	TRBJ2-7	.	TRBV9	.	CASSGGSLSYEQYF	TGTGCCAGCAGCGGGGGATCACTCTCCTACGAGCAGTACTTC
14	TRBJ1-2	.	TRBV18	.	CASSMNQGNYGYTF	TGTGCCAGCTCAATGAACCAGGGGAACTATGGCTACACCTTC
14	TRBJ1-2	TRBD1	TRBV5-1	.	CASSIGQGDYGYTF	TGCGCCAGCAGCATCGGACAGGGAGACTATGGCTACACCTTC
14	TRBJ2-1	TRBD1	TRBV7-9	.	CASSLGQGGNEQFF	TGTGCCAGCAGCTTAGGACAGGGTGGCAATGAGCAGTTCTTC
13	TRBJ2-7	.	TRBV4-2	.	CASSWDRTYEQYF	TGTGCCAGCAGCTGGGACCGCACCTACGAGCAGTACTTC
14	TRBJ2-7	.	TRBV27	.	CASSSGRGFYEQYF	TGTGCCAGCAGTAGCGGAAGAGGTTTCTACGAGCAGTACTTC
13	TRBJ2-1	.	TRBV6-5	.	CASSRDVYNEQFF	TGTGCCAGCAGTCGAGACGTATACAATGAGCAGTTCTTC
14	TRBJ1-2	.	TRBV2	.	CASMRTVGDYGYTF	TGTGCCAGCATGAGGACAGTGGGGGACTATGGCTACACCTTC
14	TRBJ2-3	.	TRBV5-4	.	CASSLRGRADTQYF	TGTGCCAGCAGCTTGCGCGGGCGAGCAGATACGCAGTATTTT
13	TRBJ1-5	.	TRBV10-2	.	CASSQGFWQPQHF	TGCGCCAGCAGCCAGGGGTTTTGGCAGCCCCAGCATTTT
14	TRBJ2-1	.	TRBV14	.	CASSQELPLNEQFF	TGTGCCAGCAGCCAAGAATTACCTCTCAATGAGCAGTTCTTC
15	TRBJ2-7	TRBD1	TRBV7-2	.	CASSLMAGTAYEQYF	TGTGCCAGCAGCTTAATGGCCGGGACAGCCTACGAGCAGTACTTC
16	TRBJ2-3	TRBD2	TRBV7-3	few	CASSPIRRGGRNTQYF	TGTGCCAGCAGCCCCATTAGGCGGGGGGGCCGGAATACGCAGTATTTT
14	TRBJ2-1	.	TRBV6-1	.	CASSEDDRRNEQFF	TGTGCCAGCAGTGAAGACGACCGTCGGAATGAGCAGTTCTTC
15	TRBJ1-4	.	TRBV4-1	.	CASSQGRGGNEKLFF	TGCGCCAGCAGCCAGGGGCGGGGGGGTAATGAAAAACTGTTTTTT
12	TRBJ1-1	.	TRBV5-1	once	CASSLPDTEAFF	TGCGCCAGCAGCTTGCCAGACACTGAAGCTTTCTTT
16	TRBJ2-3	TRBD2	TRBV4-1	.	CASSQAGGVNTDTQYF	TGCGCCAGCAGCCAAGCCGGGGGGGTTAACACAGATACGCAGTATTTT